A selection of T cell receptor beta chains follows, all from one sample in a study of beta chain features in type 1 diabetes. The method was immunoSEQ multiplex PCR; TCRdb's version includes in-frame clones alone and lacks a portion of them. The table shows about 650,000 clones, with over 10% occurring only once. The sequenced material came from naive CD4+ T cells from blood. Receptors were obtained from a man in his thirties or forties with type 1 diabetes. Each CDR3 is given with its conserved first and last residue. Fields, in order: clone size, J gene, D gene, V gene, CDR3 protein, CDR3 DNA. A D gene is named only where the DNA matches it firmly. For some rows the clone size is stated as once, few or many, or as a class when expanded; others skip it.

few TRBJ2-5 - TRBV5-4 CASSSGTSQETQYF TGTGCCAGCAGTTCCGGGACAAGCCAAGAGACCCAGTACTTC
- TRBJ1-4 - TRBV25-1 CASSEISQGQEKLFF TGTGCCAGCAGTGAAATCTCCCAGGGTCAAGAAAAACTGTTTTTT
- TRBJ2-2 TRBD2 TRBV7-2 CASSPTSVGELFF TGTGCCAGCAGCCCGACTAGCGTCGGGGAGCTGTTTTTT
few TRBJ2-7 TRBD1 TRBV29-1 CSVEGRGHYEQYF TGCAGCGTTGAAGGTAGGGGGCACTACGAGCAGTACTTC
once TRBJ1-5 - TRBV27 CASSKDGGNQPQHF TGTGCCAGCAGTAAAGACGGCGGCAATCAGCCCCAGCATTTT
few TRBJ1-2 TRBD1 TRBV6-5 CASSYSGQGDYGYTF TGTGCCAGCAGTTACTCGGGACAGGGGGACTATGGCTACACCTTC
- TRBJ2-2 TRBD2 TRBV28 CASSSAGAPNTGELFF TGTGCCAGCAGTTCAGCGGGGGCCCCGAACACCGGGGAGCTGTTTTTT
few TRBJ2-1 - TRBV4-1 CASSQGLASTYNEQFF TGCGCCAGCAGCCAAGGTCTAGCGAGCACCTACAATGAGCAGTTCTTC
- TRBJ1-6 TRBD1 TRBV6-6 CASNKRGLYNSPLHF TGTGCCAGCAATAAAAGGGGGCTCTATAATTCACCCCTCCACTTT
- TRBJ1-5 - TRBV7-9 CASSLGNNQPQHF TGTGCCAGCAGCTTAGGAAACAATCAGCCCCAGCATTTT
few TRBJ2-3 - TRBV4-3 CASSQGGASLSTDTQYF TGCGCCAGCAGCCAAGGGGGGGCCAGCCTTTCCACAGATACGCAGTATTTT
- TRBJ2-4 - TRBV18 CASSPVTGTLAKNIQYF TGTGCCAGCTCACCAGTTACAGGGACCTTAGCCAAAAACATTCAGTACTTC
few TRBJ2-7 - TRBV5-1 CASSLASEGGEQYF TGCGCCAGCAGCTTGGCCTCAGAAGGTGGTGAGCAGTACTTC
- TRBJ1-4 - TRBV30 CAWSTVIEKLFF TGTGCCTGGAGTACAGTGATCGAAAAACTGTTTTTT
few TRBJ2-5 TRBD1 TRBV27 CASSPQGRETQYF TGTGCCAGCAGCCCACAGGGGCGAGAGACCCAGTACTTC
few TRBJ2-5 - TRBV7-9 CASSLVLPSETQYF TGTGCCAGCAGCTTAGTTCTTCCCTCCGAGACCCAGTACTTC
- TRBJ1-5 - TRBV11-2 CASSLDPGRNQPQHF TGTGCCAGCAGCTTAGACCCAGGGAGAAATCAGCCCCAGCATTTT
few TRBJ1-1 TRBD1 TRBV19 CASRQGAGYTEAFF TGTGCCAGTCGGCAGGGGGCAGGGTACACTGAAGCTTTCTTT
few TRBJ1-2 TRBD1 TRBV28 CASRPGTGPTYGYTF TGTGCCAGCAGGCCCGGGACAGGACCCACATATGGCTACACCTTC
- TRBJ2-1 - TRBV19 CASSLSVSSYNEQFF TGTGCCAGTAGCCTTAGCGTCAGCTCCTACAATGAGCAGTTCTTC
few TRBJ2-6 TRBD1 TRBV10-3 CAILKRTGGSGANVLTF TGTGCCATCCTAAAGCGGACAGGGGGTTCTGGGGCCAACGTCCTGACTTTC
- TRBJ2-5 - TRBV9 CASSVGSKETQYF TGTGCCAGCAGCGTAGGATCGAAAGAGACCCAGTACTTC
few TRBJ2-1 - TRBV9 CASSVRTDRRNEQFF TGTGCCAGCAGCGTACGCACTGACCGGCGGAATGAGCAGTTCTTC
- TRBJ2-2 TRBD1 TRBV29-1 CSVEDREYTGELFF TGCAGCGTAGAGGACAGGGAGTACACCGGGGAGCTGTTTTTT
- TRBJ2-2 - TRBV19 CASSITGELFF TGTGCCAGTAGTATAACCGGGGAGCTGTTTTTT
- TRBJ2-2 - TRBV6-6 CASSYGWELFF TGTGCCAGCAGTTACGGGTGGGAGCTGTTTTTT
few TRBJ1-6 - TRBV28 CASTSYGAPSSYNSPLHF TGTGCCAGCACTTCCTACGGGGCCCCGAGCTCCTATAATTCACCCCTCCACTTT
few TRBJ2-7 TRBD1 TRBV2 CASRRQGGEQYF TGTGCCAGCAGGAGACAGGGTGGGGAGCAGTACTTC
- TRBJ2-7 - TRBV5-1 CASRFMESTYEQYF TGCGCCAGCAGATTCATGGAGTCTACCTACGAGCAGTACTTC
- TRBJ2-3 TRBD2 TRBV7-9 CASSPGSSGGPTDTQYF TGTGCCAGCAGCCCCGGGAGTAGCGGGGGCCCCACAGATACGCAGTATTTT